This T cell receptor (beta chain) was observed in a study of graft-versus-host responses after intestinal transplantation. About this clone: Its antigen remains unknown.

The repertoire was sequenced with immunoSEQ multiplex PCR; TCRdb's copy has only in-frame clones and lacks some. This sample has about 130,000 clones, with around nine tenths found just once. This CDR3 spans 15 amino acids. Trimming shortened V by 0 bases and J by 3 bases, and 9 bases separated the two germline ends. In germline, CDR1 is SGDLS, CDR2 YYNGEE. The specimen was unstimulated CD4+ T cells sorted from spleen or lymph node cells, collected before intestinal transplant. The sequence came from a human donor who received an intestinal transplant. The V and J genes are TRBV9 and TRBJ2-2; D ambiguous. CDR3 amino acids: CASSVEGAHTGELFF. The CDR3 DNA reads TGTGCCAGCAGCGTAGAAGGTGCCCACACCGGGGAGCTGTTTTTT.